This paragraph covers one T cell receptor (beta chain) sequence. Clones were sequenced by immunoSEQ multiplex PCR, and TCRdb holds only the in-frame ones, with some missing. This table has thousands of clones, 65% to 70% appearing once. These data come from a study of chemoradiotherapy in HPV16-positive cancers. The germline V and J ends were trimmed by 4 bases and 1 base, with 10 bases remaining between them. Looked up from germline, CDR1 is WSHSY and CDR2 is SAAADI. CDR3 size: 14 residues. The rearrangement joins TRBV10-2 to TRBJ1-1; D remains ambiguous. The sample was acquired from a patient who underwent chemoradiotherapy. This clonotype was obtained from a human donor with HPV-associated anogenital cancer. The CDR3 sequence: CASSVARGNTEAFF. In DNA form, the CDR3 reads TGCGCCAGCAGTGTTGCACGTGGGAACACTGAAGCTTTCTTT.